This TCR beta chain was documented in a study of CD8+ T cells in alopecia areata. Study-wide background: The study gave treated patients oral tofacitinib at 5 to 10 mg twice daily. Findings and caveats of the study: Alopecia totalis/universalis scalp especially showed more expanded CD8+ clones than normal scalp. The study found TCR sharing across patients less clear than in mice, possibly for HLA reasons.

Concerning this clone itself: What it binds is unknown.

Sequencing used cDNA as its template, made by extracting RNA and reverse transcribing it. Measured with immunoSEQ multiplex PCR; TCRdb has only the in-frame clones, and not every one. The sample lists roughly 150,000 clones; about 51% were seen once. After removal of 4 bases from V and 3 bases from J, the junction contained 7 bases not matched to a gene. The germline V gene encodes CDR1 SEHNR and CDR2 FQNEAQ (reference sequence). This CDR3 spans 16 amino acids. The source of this sequence is a human donor with alopecia areata. The genes are TRBV7-9 and TRBJ2-7, with 12 bases aligning to TRBD1. The source material was CD8+ T cells sorted from blood, sampled at week 0. DNA of the CDR3: TGTGCCAGCAGCTCTCGAGGGACAGGGGGCATCTACGAGCAGTACTTC. Translating gives CASSSRGTGGIYEQYF.